Sequencing of this T cell receptor (beta chain) was carried out in a study of response to subunit inactivated influenza vaccine. TCRdb recomputed calls from the RT-PCR reads with MiXCR, one row per CDR3 protein. The sample includes roughly 700,000 distinct CDR3 sequences, approximately 15% of them seen just once. The V gene lost 5 bases and the J gene lost 6 bases, with 19 bases spanning the gap. The CDR3 sequence is 15 residues long. From germline, CDR1 is MNHNS and CDR2 SASEGT. This clonotype has a handful of counts. Its antigen is still unknown. Overall study findings and caveats: Authors suggested that a seasonal influenza vaccination recruits few new T cells each time.

The V call is TRBV6-1, the J call TRBJ1-1; D perhaps matches TRBD1 (5 bases). The TCR sequence derives from a man aged 50 to 59 who received an inactivated influenza vaccine. The source was PBMCs from blood, collected less than 15 days before vaccination. The CDR3 DNA follows: TGTGCCAGCAGTCGTTCTTCCGGGACGTTCGCTGAAGCTTTCTTT. Protein product: CASSRSSGTFAEAFF.